The sequence of this T cell receptor (beta chain) was determined in a study of response to subunit inactivated influenza vaccine. CDR3 length: 16 amino acids. With 4 bases clipped from V and 1 base from J, the junction kept 6 bases outside the gene matches. CDR1 is LNHNV, CDR2 YYDKDF, per germline (reference sequence). TCRdb itself ran the RT-PCR reads through MiXCR, one entry per CDR3 protein. Of fewer than 600,000 distinct CDR3 sequences listed, 7.2% were seen once; the top ten hold around 13%. The study's findings and limits: The study's authors posited that every seasonal influenza vaccination enlists few new T cells.

In its sample, this clonotype was seen a few times. What it binds is not known. Sequencing was performed on PBMCs from blood, taken about 24 months after vaccination. The sequence derives from a man aged 45-69 years who received an inactivated influenza vaccine. The rearrangement links TRBV15 to TRBJ1-3; 8 bases align to TRBD1. CDR3 sequence (DNA): TGTGCCACCAGCACGCCGGACAGGGTATCTGGAAACACCATATATTTT. Its protein is CATSTPDRVSGNTIYF.